The source of this T cell receptor beta chain is a study of beta chain features in type 1 diabetes. Study context: Examined across all samples were approximately 99 million sorted cells.

CDR1 SQVTM and CDR2 ANQGSEA come from the germline V gene. With V trimmed by 4 bases and J by 8 bases, 5 bases remained unmatched. This CDR3 region has 11 residues. Expressed TCRB transcripts were sequenced because the entire RNA isolate underwent reverse transcription. The table came from immunoSEQ multiplex PCR; TCRdb's copy has only in-frame clones and leaves some out. The sample carries more than 12,000 clones, 65% recorded once. Study-wide findings and caveats: Across patients, naive, central memory and Treg TCRB repertoires exhibited apparently greater similarity than was observed across healthy donors. Among type 1 diabetes patients, VDJ junctions had fewer insertions and more deletions. Whether HLA type influences TCRB rearrangement remained unresolved here. Within each of all four CD4+ subsets, Type 1 diabetes patients had TCRB CDR3s that were moderately but significantly shorter.

Note on this clone: The antigen remains undetermined.

The sequenced material came from stem cell memory CD4+ T cells from blood. The chain recombines TRBV29-1 with TRBJ2-7, with 7 bases aligning to TRBD1. The source of this sequence is a woman aged 18-29 years with type 1 diabetes. CDR3 region: CSVVDRAKQYF. The CDR3 coding sequence is TGCAGCGTTGTAGACAGGGCGAAGCAGTACTTC.